This T cell receptor beta chain derives from a study of blood T cell repertoires in COVID-19. Study summary: In each case, the material was cDNA or gDNA derived from T cells, B-cell-depleted T cells, or PBMCs.

Only in-frame clones appear in the TCRdb table, and some are missing; sequencing was by immunoSEQ multiplex PCR. This sample carries a few hundred thousand clones, 85% to 90% of them seen once, and the ten largest clones take less than 1.2%. Ages ranged from roughly 18 to 95 years, with residence in 24 US areas. Each recovered donor of Cohort 3 presented with two negative PCRs, clearance, or symptom resolution. Looked up from germline, CDR1 is SNHLY and CDR2 is FYNNEI. The CDR3 length is 15 residues. J lost 5 bases, V lost 6 bases, and 7 bases had no gene match. This sequence joins TRBV2 and TRBJ1-6, with 7 bases fitting TRBD1. This TCR was recovered from a man younger than 35 who had recovered from COVID-19. The specimen sequenced was PBMCs or T cells enriched from blood (not recorded which). The CDR3 is CASRTQGIDNSPLHF. Written as DNA, the CDR3 is TGTGCCAGCAGGACACAGGGGATCGATAATTCACCCCTCCACTTT.